This T cell receptor beta chain was recorded in a study of cytomegalovirus exposure and HLA in healthy donors. Use of 60 Vbeta and 13 Jbeta primers characterized the PCR. Profiling relied on immunoSEQ multiplex PCR, and the TCRdb table lists in-frame clones only, not all of them. Altogether about 170,000 clones are present, 75% being singletons, with the ten largest covering about 2.7%. Germline-derived CDR1 and CDR2 are MGHRA and YSYEKL. The length of the CDR3 is 15 residues. V lost 3 bases to trimming and J lost 2 bases; unmatched junction nucleotides: 7. The source material was PBMCs. The clonotype comes from a woman aged 45-60 years in good health and CMV-seropositive. The chain links TRBV4-1 to TRBJ2-7, with 7 bases identical to TRBD2. CDR3 nucleotide sequence: TGCGCCAGCAGCCAGACGCAAGCGGGGACCTACGAGCAGTACTTC. As protein: CASSQTQAGTYEQYF.